The 19 T cell receptor beta chains reported below all come from one sample, sequenced in a study of regulatory T cells in long-lasting Graves disease. Time point defined: persistent/refractory GD, antithyroid drugs over 5 years with positive TRAb. PBMCs were the source of the RNA used for TCR sequencing. Through Arm-PCR of CDR3 regions and iRepertoire HTBI primers, TCR beta libraries were built. A single record per CDR3 protein comes from TCRdb applying MiXCR to the multiplex PCR reads. The data hold some 370,000 distinct CDR3 sequences, with around 20% observed a single time. Sequences were derived from peripheral blood mononuclear cells (PBMCs), sampled when the disease was refractory, from a patient treated with antithyroid drugs. Receptors originate from a female donor with Graves disease.

This clonotype has ten or more counts. The rearrangement uses TRBV7-3 and TRBJ2-7; weak D call: TRBD2 (5 bases). The V gene lost 5 bases and the J gene lost 3 bases, with 11 bases spanning the gap. Germline V gene lookup returns CDR1 SGHTA and CDR2 FQGTGA. The CDR3 runs to 13 residues. CDR3 region: CASSPASGYEQYF. DNA for the CDR3: TGTGCCAGCAGCCCCGCGAGCGGCTACGAGCAGTACTTC.

The V gene is TRBV5-5, the J gene TRBJ2-5; D is undetermined. There are 13 residues in the CDR3. Between the trimmed V and J ends, which lost 2 bases and 3 bases, there was a span of 8 bases. The germline V gene has CDR1 SGHKS and CDR2 YYEKEE (reference sequence). Here the CDR3 reads CASSFNSEETQYF. Here the CDR3 DNA reads TGTGCCAGCAGCTTTAACAGTGAAGAGACCCAGTACTTC.

This clonotype was counted ten times or more. This chain joins TRBV28 and TRBJ1-1, with TRBD1 matching 7 bases. Per germline, CDR1 MDHEN and CDR2 SYDVKM. Losses at the gene ends were 6 bases for V and 0 bases for J; bases not matched to a gene: 4. The CDR3 contains 14 residues. CDR3 coding DNA: TGTGCCAGCAGCAGGGACAGTTTGAACACTGAAGCTTTCTTT. This translates into CASSRDSLNTEAFF.

This clonotype was observed a few times. The chain combines TRBV5-1 with TRBJ2-7, with TRBD2 matching 10 bases. The V segment lost 0 bases and the J segment 2 bases; nucleotides outside the gene matches: 2. Germline-derived CDR1 and CDR2 are SGHRS and YFSETQ. This CDR3 has 15 residues. The CDR3: CASSLDLAGAYEQYF. The CDR3, as DNA: TGCGCCAGCAGCTTGGATCTAGCGGGGGCCTACGAGCAGTACTTC. The variable domain in full, with the rest retrieved from reference TRBV5-1 and TRBJ2-7, is KAGVTQTPRYLIKTRGQQVTLSCSPISGHRSVSWYQQTPGQGLQFLFEYFSETQRNKGNFPGRFSGRQFSNSRSEMNVSTLELGDSALYLCASSLDLAGAYEQYFGPGTRLTVT.

This chain uses TRBV7-9 with TRBJ2-7; TRBD2 aligns across 8 bases. The CDR3 totals 13 residues. The germline gives CDR1 SEHNR, CDR2 FQNEAQ (reference sequence). Germline trimming cut 1 base from V and 5 bases from J; bases unmatched to any gene: 1. CDR3 loop: CASSLERGNEQYF. Here the CDR3 DNA reads TGTGCCAGCAGCTTAGAGCGGGGGAACGAGCAGTACTTC.

The chain carries TRBV20-1 and TRBJ2-1; 7 bases are shared with TRBD2. The J segment lost 9 bases and the V segment lost 6 bases, leaving 11 bases of the junction unmatched. Germline CDR1 reads DFQATT; CDR2 reads SNEGSKA (reference sequence). The CDR3 has 13 residues. DNA for the CDR3: TGCAGTGCCTTGCGACTAGCCGAGGGTGAGCAGTTCTTC. Its translation is CSALRLAEGEQFF.

This clonotype was detected many times. J is TRBJ2-7 and V is TRBV12-3 or TRBV12-4, with a tentative D call TRBD2 (5 bases). CDR3 size: 14 residues. V was clipped by 6 bases and J by 1 base, with 13 bases between them. CDR3 amino acids: CASSSLGSSYEQYF. CDR3 DNA sequence: TGTGCCAGCAGCTCACTAGGGAGTTCCTACGAGCAGTACTTC.

This clonotype was recorded many times. The chain has TRBV2 and TRBJ1-1; perhaps TRBD1 as D (6 bases). V was clipped by 3 bases and J by 0 bases, with 11 bases between them. The CDR3 is made up of 15 amino acids. Germline V gives CDR1 SNHLY, CDR2 FYNNEI. The CDR3 bases are TGTGCCAGCAGTGATAGGGGGTTTATGAACACTGAAGCTTTCTTT. It yields the protein CASSDRGFMNTEAFF.

The V call is TRBV6-2 or TRBV6-3, the J call TRBJ2-7; D may be TRBD2 (5 bases). The V gene lost 4 bases and the J gene lost 6 bases, with 13 bases spanning the gap. Looked up from germline, CDR1 is MNHEY and CDR2 is SVGEGT. The CDR3 loop spans 13 amino acids. For the CDR3, the DNA is TGTGCCAGCAGTTCGCGGACTGCATCCGAGCAGTACTTC. Residues: CASSSRTASEQYF.

In its sample, this clonotype was seen many times. The chain combines TRBV27 with TRBJ1-5; D might be TRBD1 (5 bases). The CDR3 is 14 residues long. Germline V CDR1 and CDR2: MNHEY, SMNVEV (reference sequence). Trimming pared 3 bases from V and 4 bases from J, leaving 10 bases between. CDR3 residues: CASSLGLPNQPQHF. The CDR3 region has the DNA TGTGCCAGCAGTTTGGGGCTGCCAAATCAGCCCCAGCATTTT.

This clonotype was observed at least ten times. Here the CDR3 DNA reads TGTGCCAGCAGCTCCGGACAGTACGAAAAACTGTTTTTT. As protein: CASSSGQYEKLFF. This chain connects TRBV7-9 to TRBJ1-4, with a tentative D call TRBD1 (6 bases). Trimming took 4 bases from V and 8 from J, leaving 11 bases between them. The CDR3 has 13 amino acids. CDR1 is SEHNR and CDR2 is FQNEAQ in the germline V gene (reference sequence). Full variable domain (remainder filled in from reference TRBV7-9 and TRBJ1-4): DTGVSQNPRHKITKRGQNVTFRCDPISEHNRLYWYRQTLGQGPEFLTYFQNEAQLEKSRLLSDRFSAERPKGSFSTLEIQRTEQGDSAMYLCASSSGQYEKLFFGSGTQLSVL.

This rearrangement joins TRBV20-1 to TRBJ1-3, with D perhaps matching TRBD1 (5 bases). This CDR3 contains 16 residues. Germline CDR1 and CDR2: DFQATT and SNEGSKA (reference sequence). Trimming stripped 1 base from V and 0 bases from J, with 13 bases between. Written as DNA, the CDR3 is TGCAGTGCTAGAGGCTTGGGACTAACCTCTGGAAACACCATATATTTT. This encodes CSARGLGLTSGNTIYF.

This clonotype was detected once. The chain uses TRBV20-1 and TRBJ2-2; 9 bases map to TRBD1. Germline assignment: CDR1 DFQATT and CDR2 SNEGSKA (reference sequence). The CDR3 covers 15 residues. Trimming took 1 base from V and 4 from J; bases not matched to a gene: 4. In nucleotides, the CDR3 is TGCAGTGCTAGAGCCTGGACAGGGGTCACCGGGGAGCTGTTTTTT. Its translation is CSARAWTGVTGELFF.

This chain links TRBV7-2 with TRBJ1-1, with D possibly matching TRBD1 (6 bases). There are 19 residues in the CDR3. V was clipped by 1 base and J by 0 bases, with 21 bases between them. Germline V gives CDR1 SGHTA, CDR2 FQGNSA. This CDR3 is CASSLVLPGQIPLNTEAFF. The CDR3 DNA reads TGTGCCAGCAGCTTAGTCTTACCCGGACAGATCCCCTTGAACACTGAAGCTTTCTTT.

This clonotype has just a few counts. V and J are TRBV7-6 and TRBJ2-5, with no clear D. Trimming shortened V by 0 bases and J by 5 bases, and 10 bases separated the two germline ends. The CDR3 runs to 14 residues. Germline V gene sequence: CDR1 SGHVS, CDR2 FNYEAQ. The CDR3 here is CASSLAIVQETQYF. The CDR3 DNA is TGTGCCAGCAGCTTAGCTATCGTTCAGGAGACCCAGTACTTC. Looking up the rest from reference TRBV7-6 and TRBJ2-5 gives the full variable domain: GAGVSQSPRYKVTKRGQDVALRCDPISGHVSLYWYRQALGQGPEFLTYFNYEAQQDKSGLPNDRFSAERPEGSISTLTIQRTEQRDSAMYRCASSLAIVQETQYFGPGTRLLVL.

V is TRBV29-1 and J is TRBJ1-2, with 9 bases lining up with TRBD1. The ends lost 0 bases at V and 7 bases at J; junction bases unmatched: 6. Per the germline V gene, CDR1 is SQVTM and CDR2 is ANQGSEA. This CDR3 contains 14 residues. CDR3 nucleotide sequence: TGCAGCGTTGAAGACCCGACAGGGGGGGGTGGCTACACCTTC. This translates into CSVEDPTGGGGYTF.

The rearrangement uses TRBV12-3 or TRBV12-4 and TRBJ2-1, with D possibly being TRBD1 (5 bases). The CDR3 is 16 amino acids. V was shortened by 2 bases and J by 0 bases, with 11 bases between the two germline ends. The CDR3: CASSLLGLDSYNEQFF. CDR3 in DNA: TGTGCCAGCAGTTTACTGGGGCTCGACTCCTACAATGAGCAGTTCTTC.

The chain has TRBV11-2 and TRBJ2-7; 11 positions agree with TRBD1. The CDR3 spans 13 residues. Germline V gives CDR1 SGHAT, CDR2 FQNNGV. V shed 5 bases, J shed 11 bases, and the junction held 8 bases outside the gene matches. CDR3 sequence: CASSLGTGGREYF. DNA of the CDR3: TGTGCCAGCAGCCTTGGGACAGGGGGAAGGGAGTACTTC.

This clonotype was counted at least ten times. V usage is TRBV28 and J usage is TRBJ1-5; D gene uncertain. The CDR3 consists of 12 residues. In germline, CDR1 is MDHEN, CDR2 SYDVKM. V lost 3 bases and J lost 6, with 6 bases in between. The CDR3: CASSFEGQPQHF. DNA of the CDR3: TGTGCCAGCAGTTTCGAGGGTCAGCCCCAGCATTTT.